These 24 T cell receptor beta chains share one sample of origin, sequenced in a study of technical replicates of blood from a few donors. Some clones are missing from TCRdb's copy, which holds only in-frame ones; the method was immunoSEQ multiplex PCR. The sample has 75,000 to 100,000 clones; 95% are singletons. The sample was T cells isolated from PBMCs. These receptors originate from a human donor in good health.

J is TRBJ1-1 and V is TRBV27, with TRBD1 matching over 9 bases. The CDR3 is 17 residues long. With 6 bases clipped from V and 4 bases from J, the junction kept 15 bases outside the gene matches. Germline values: CDR1 MNHEY, CDR2 SMNVEV (reference sequence). CDR3 sequence reads: CASRSSRTGERSTEAFF. The CDR3, as DNA: TGTGCCAGCAGAAGTTCGCGGACAGGGGAAAGGAGCACTGAAGCTTTCTTT.

This clone appeared a single time. This rearrangement joins TRBV9 to TRBJ2-7; D unclear. The CDR3 has 14 residues. CDR1 is SGDLS and CDR2 is YYNGEE in the germline V gene. The V end lost 4 bases, the J end lost 0 bases, and 11 bases lay between the germline ends. CDR3 region: CASSPQPSSYEQYF. CDR3 nucleotides: TGTGCCAGCAGCCCACAACCCAGCTCCTACGAGCAGTACTTC.

The chain links TRBV5-1 to TRBJ2-3; 13 positions agree with TRBD2. This CDR3 has 18 amino acids. With V trimmed by 0 bases and J by 6 bases, 10 bases remained unmatched. Germline values: CDR1 SGHRS, CDR2 YFSETQ. The CDR3 DNA reads as TGCGCCAGCAGCTTGGGACTAACTAGCGGGGGGGCCGCGGATACGCAGTATTTT. Encoded protein: CASSLGLTSGGAADTQYF.

This chain links TRBV28 with TRBJ2-7; TRBD1 aligns across 9 bases. The CDR3 loop spans 16 amino acids. Germline CDR1 and CDR2: MDHEN and SYDVKM. After removal of 4 bases from V and 8 bases from J, the junction contained 15 bases not matched to a gene. The CDR3 DNA is TGTGCCAGCAGTTCCCCATCCGGGGGACAGGGTTCTAAGCAGTACTTC. Residues: CASSSPSGGQGSKQYF. The variable domain in full, with the rest retrieved from reference TRBV28 and TRBJ2-7, is DVKVTQSSRYLVKRTGEKVFLECVQDMDHENMFWYRQDPGLGLRLIYFSYDVKMKEKGDIPEGYSVSREKKERFSLILESASTNQTSMYLCASSSPSGGQGSKQYFGPGTRLTVT.

The V call is TRBV6-1, the J call TRBJ2-7; D perhaps matches TRBD1 (6 bases). The germline V gene encodes CDR1 MNHNS and CDR2 SASEGT. V was clipped by 1 base and J by 4 bases, with 23 bases between them. This CDR3 is 18 amino acids long. CDR3 bases: TGTGCCAGCAGTGAAGTAGGGCGTGGCAGGGGATGGTTATACGAGCAGTACTTC. This sequence encodes CASSEVGRGRGWLYEQYF.

This clone has only a few counts. This chain joins TRBV29-1 and TRBJ1-1, with 8 bases aligning to TRBD1. Per the germline V gene, CDR1 is SQVTM and CDR2 is ANQGSEA. The CDR3 spans 14 residues. The V gene end was trimmed by 7 bases and the J gene end by 3 bases; junction bases not matched to a gene: 10. The CDR3 here is CSATLDREDTEAFF. The CDR3 bases are TGCAGCGCAACACTGGACAGGGAAGACACTGAAGCTTTCTTT.

The rearrangement joins TRBV11-3 to TRBJ2-5, with a tentative D call TRBD1 (5 bases). This CDR3 is built from 14 residues. Deletions cut 1 base from V and 4 bases from J, with 10 bases between. Germline V lookup: CDR1 SGHNT, CDR2 YENEEA. The CDR3 coding sequence is TGTGCCAGCAGCTTAGGGTGGGGCCCAGAGACCCAGTACTTC. As protein: CASSLGWGPETQYF.

V is TRBV5-1 and J is TRBJ1-6; the D gene is possibly TRBD1 (5 bases). The CDR3 totals 15 residues. Germline CDR1 is SGHRS and CDR2 is YFSETQ. The V end was cut by 7 bases, the J end by 10 bases, with 21 bases between. CDR3 coding DNA: TGCGCCAGCTCGGTTTATCAGGGAGGAGGGTCACCCCTCCACTTT. Translated, it gives CASSVYQGGGSPLHF.

The chain has TRBV7-8 and TRBJ1-2, with D maybe TRBD1 (6 bases). Germline V gene sequence: CDR1 SGHVS, CDR2 FQNEAQ. The CDR3 runs 14 residues. Trimming removed 10 bases from V and 7 bases from J, with 22 bases in between. DNA for the CDR3: TGTGCCATCACGGCGGGGGGCGGATCTAGTGGCTACACCTTC. Translating gives CAITAGGGSSGYTF.

The rearrangement links TRBV4-2 to TRBJ2-3; 7 nucleotides match TRBD2. CDR3 length: 16 amino acids. J gave up 7 bases and V 0 bases, and 10 bases lay outside the gene matches. In germline, CDR1 is LGHNA, CDR2 YNFKEQ. The CDR3 is CASSQDRAGALNTQYF. The CDR3 bases are TGTGCCAGCAGCCAAGATAGGGCGGGAGCATTGAATACGCAGTATTTT.

The genes are TRBV30 and TRBJ1-6; D is unresolved. Deletions cut 4 bases from V and 10 bases from J, with 11 bases between. The CDR3 is 12 residues long. Germline loops: CDR1 GTSNPN, CDR2 SVGIG (reference sequence). The CDR3 DNA reads as TGTGCCTGGATGGAGGTGGGATCACCCCTCCACTTT. Encoded protein: CAWMEVGSPLHF.

This sequence joins TRBV29-1 and TRBJ1-2; the D is unclear. CDR1 and CDR2 (germline): SQVTM, ANQGSEA. CDR3 length: 12 amino acids. With 3 bases removed from V and 6 bases from J, the gap between germline ends came to 11 bases. The CDR3 spells CSVEEPRDGYTF. CDR3 bases: TGCAGCGTTGAGGAGCCTCGGGATGGCTACACCTTC. Drawing the rest from reference TRBV29-1 and TRBJ1-2, the complete variable domain is SAVISQKPSRDICQRGTSLTIQCQVDSQVTMMFWYRQQPGQSLTLIATANQGSEATYESGFVIDKFPISRPNLTFSTLTVSNMSPEDSSIYLCSVEEPRDGYTFGSGTRLTVV.

The chain recombines TRBV6-5 with TRBJ2-1; D is perhaps TRBD1 (5 bases). The CDR3 is 12 residues long. Trimming stripped 2 bases from V and 10 bases from J, with 9 bases between. Germline V gene data show CDR1 as MNHEY and CDR2 as SVGAGI. The CDR3 coding sequence is TGTGCCAGCAGTTACCCAGGGCAGGAGCAGTTCTTC. Translation gives CASSYPGQEQFF.

The chain joins TRBV27 to TRBJ1-2; a possible D gene is TRBD1 (5 bases). Trimming left V 2 bases short and J 9 bases short, with 37 bases between. Germline CDR1 is MNHEY and CDR2 is SMNVEV (reference sequence). There are 21 residues in the CDR3. CDR3 sequence (DNA): TGTGCCAGCAGTTTAAGAAGAGTAACAGGTCTGACCGCCTATTTGGGTAGTCGCTACACCTTC. It specifies CASSLRRVTGLTAYLGSRYTF.

In DNA, the CDR3 is TGTGCCAGCAGTGGACACTTAGATCAGCCCCAGCATTTT. This gives the protein CASSGHLDQPQHF. The chain has TRBV28 and TRBJ1-5; the D gene is possibly TRBD1 (5 bases). CDR3 size: 13 residues. Germline CDR1 is MDHEN and CDR2 is SYDVKM. Trimming stripped 5 bases from V and 5 bases from J, with 10 bases between. Together with reference TRBV28 and TRBJ1-5, the CDR3 gives the full variable domain: DVKVTQSSRYLVKRTGEKVFLECVQDMDHENMFWYRQDPGLGLRLIYFSYDVKMKEKGDIPEGYSVSREKKERFSLILESASTNQTSMYLCASSGHLDQPQHFGDGTRLSIL.

The V call is TRBV6-1, the J call TRBJ2-3; weak D call: TRBD2 (5 bases). With 8 bases removed from V and 6 bases from J, the gap between germline ends came to 15 bases. The CDR3 has 13 amino acids. Germline-derived CDR1 and CDR2 are MNHNS and SASEGT. For the CDR3, the DNA is TGTGCCAGCCAAGAGGAGGCTGGGGATACGCAGTATTTT. Amino acids: CASQEEAGDTQYF.

The V gene is TRBV12-2, the J gene TRBJ2-2; the DNA was not compared with TRBD2, the D call given in the table. TRBV12-2 is annotated as a pseudogene. The CDR3 is made up of 17 amino acids. Here the CDR3 reads CASRLAFIGSGTGELFF. CDR3 nucleotide sequence: TGTGCAAGTCGCTTAGCGTTCATCGGGAGTGGCACCGGGGAGCTGTTTTTT.

The rearrangement uses TRBV5-1 and TRBJ2-5; 7 bases are shared with TRBD2. Germline V gene lookup returns CDR1 SGHRS and CDR2 YFSETQ. V shed 0 bases and J 9 bases; nucleotides not matched to a gene: 14. CDR3 length equals 16 residues. The CDR3 is CASSLEVTGEGIPQYF. CDR3 sequence (DNA): TGCGCCAGCAGCTTGGAAGTGACTGGGGAGGGTATCCCCCAGTACTTC.

The CDR3 region is CASSGDRTNTGELFF. The CDR3 DNA reads TGTGCCAGCAGCGGGGACAGAACCAACACCGGGGAGCTGTTTTTT. This rearrangement joins TRBV2 to TRBJ2-2; TRBD1 agrees at 7 bases. The CDR3 contains 15 residues. With V trimmed by 6 bases and J by 2 bases, 6 bases remained unmatched. Germline V gene lookup returns CDR1 SNHLY and CDR2 FYNNEI.

The rearrangement uses TRBV4-1 and TRBJ1-2, with D maybe TRBD1 (5 bases). Trimming shortened V by 1 base and J by 2 bases, and 8 bases separated the two germline ends. This CDR3 has 14 residues. Germline-derived CDR1 and CDR2 are MGHRA and YSYEKL. The CDR3 sequence: CASSQADRNYGYTF. DNA for the CDR3: TGCGCCAGCAGCCAAGCCGACAGAAACTATGGCTACACCTTC.

The rearrangement joins TRBV25-1 to TRBJ2-5, with TRBD1 matching over 10 bases. Germline CDR1 is MGHDK and CDR2 is SYGVNS. This CDR3 is built from 13 residues. The junction had 2 bases not matched to a gene; V was cut back by 4 bases and J by 6 bases. CDR3 sequence reads: CASSGDRGKTQYF. The CDR3 DNA is TGTGCCAGCAGTGGGGACAGGGGAAAGACCCAGTACTTC.

The genes are TRBV30 and TRBJ1-5, with D unresolved. Germline lookup yields CDR1 GTSNPN and CDR2 SVGIG (reference sequence). V shed 2 bases and J shed 3 bases, with 8 bases lying between them. The CDR3 has 13 residues. This CDR3 is CAWSLSYNQPQHF. As DNA, the CDR3 is TGTGCCTGGAGTCTTAGTTACAATCAGCCCCAGCATTTT. The full variable domain, with the rest looked up from reference TRBV30 and TRBJ1-5, is SQTIHQWPATLVQPVGSPLSLECTVEGTSNPNLYWYRQAAGRGLQLLFYSVGIGQISSEVPQNLSASRPQDRQFILSSKKLLLSDSGFYLCAWSLSYNQPQHFGDGTRLSIL.

V usage is TRBV29-1 and J usage is TRBJ2-5; TRBD2 matches at 12 bases. Per the germline V gene, CDR1 is SQVTM and CDR2 is ANQGSEA. The V segment lost 6 bases and the J segment 0 bases; nucleotides outside the gene matches: 8. This CDR3 is 16 amino acids long. This chain's CDR3 is CSVPTTSGGDQETQYF. CDR3 bases: TGCAGCGTCCCAACGACTAGCGGGGGAGACCAAGAGACCCAGTACTTC.

This clone was seen only a few times. This CDR3 reads CASSLSGGAGNEQFF. CDR3 nucleotides: TGTGCCAGCAGCCTTAGCGGGGGGGCCGGCAATGAGCAGTTCTTC. V is TRBV6-4 and J is TRBJ2-1; TRBD2 aligns across 11 bases. The CDR3 consists of 15 residues. J was trimmed by 6 bases and V by 6 bases; bases with no gene match: 7. CDR1 and CDR2 (germline): MRHNA, SNTAGT.